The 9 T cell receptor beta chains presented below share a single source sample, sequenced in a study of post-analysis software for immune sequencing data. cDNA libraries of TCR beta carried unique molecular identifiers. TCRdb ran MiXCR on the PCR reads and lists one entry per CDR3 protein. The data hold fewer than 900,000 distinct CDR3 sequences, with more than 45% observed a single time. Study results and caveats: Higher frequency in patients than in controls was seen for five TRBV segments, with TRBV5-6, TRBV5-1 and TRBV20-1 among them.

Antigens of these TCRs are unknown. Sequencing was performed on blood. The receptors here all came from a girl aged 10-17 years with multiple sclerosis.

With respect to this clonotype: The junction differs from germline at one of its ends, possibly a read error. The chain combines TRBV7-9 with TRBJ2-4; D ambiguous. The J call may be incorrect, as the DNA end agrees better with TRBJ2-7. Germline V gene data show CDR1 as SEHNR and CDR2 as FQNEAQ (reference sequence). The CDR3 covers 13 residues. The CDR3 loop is CAGSLGSGNEQYF. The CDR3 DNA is TGTGCCGGCAGCTTAGGCTCCGGCAACGAGCAGTACTTC.

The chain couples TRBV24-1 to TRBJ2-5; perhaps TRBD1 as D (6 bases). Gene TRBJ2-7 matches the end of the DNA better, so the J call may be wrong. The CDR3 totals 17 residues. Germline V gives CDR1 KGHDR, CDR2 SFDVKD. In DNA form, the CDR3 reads TGTGCCACCAGTGGCCCCCAGGGGAGATCAGCCCCCTACGAGCAGTACTTC. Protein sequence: CATSGPQGRSAPYEQYF.

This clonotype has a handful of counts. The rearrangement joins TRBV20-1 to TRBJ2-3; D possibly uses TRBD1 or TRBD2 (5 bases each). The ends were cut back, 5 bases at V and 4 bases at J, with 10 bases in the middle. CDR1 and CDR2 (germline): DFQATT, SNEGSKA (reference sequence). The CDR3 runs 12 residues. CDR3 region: CSAEGSSDTQYF. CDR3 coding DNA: TGCAGTGCTGAGGGGTCATCAGATACGCAGTATTTT.

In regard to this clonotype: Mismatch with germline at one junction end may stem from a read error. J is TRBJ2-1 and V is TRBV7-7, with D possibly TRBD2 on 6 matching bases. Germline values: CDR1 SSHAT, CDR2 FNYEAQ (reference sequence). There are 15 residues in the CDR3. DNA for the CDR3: TGTGCTAGCAGCTTGGGGAGGAGCCCCTACAATGAGCAGTTCTTC. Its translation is CASSLGRSPYNEQFF.

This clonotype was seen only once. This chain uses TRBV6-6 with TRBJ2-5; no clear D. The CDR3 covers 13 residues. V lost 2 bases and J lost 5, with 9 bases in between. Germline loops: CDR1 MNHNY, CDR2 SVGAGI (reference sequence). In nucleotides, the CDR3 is TGTGCCAGCAGTTACGTCGGCAGGGAGACCCAGTACTTC. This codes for CASSYVGRETQYF.

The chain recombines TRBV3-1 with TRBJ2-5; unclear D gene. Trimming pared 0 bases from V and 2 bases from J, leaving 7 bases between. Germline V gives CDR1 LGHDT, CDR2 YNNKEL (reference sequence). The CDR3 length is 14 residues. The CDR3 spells CASSQDQAQETQYF. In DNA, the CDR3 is TGTGCCAGCAGCCAAGATCAGGCTCAAGAGACCCAGTACTTC.

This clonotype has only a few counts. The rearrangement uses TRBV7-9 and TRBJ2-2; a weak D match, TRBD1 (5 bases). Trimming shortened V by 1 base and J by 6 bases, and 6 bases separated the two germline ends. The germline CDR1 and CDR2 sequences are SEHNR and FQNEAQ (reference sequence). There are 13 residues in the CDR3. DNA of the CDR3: TGTGCCAGCAGCTTAGAAGGGGCCGGGGAGCTGTTTTTT. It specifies CASSLEGAGELFF.

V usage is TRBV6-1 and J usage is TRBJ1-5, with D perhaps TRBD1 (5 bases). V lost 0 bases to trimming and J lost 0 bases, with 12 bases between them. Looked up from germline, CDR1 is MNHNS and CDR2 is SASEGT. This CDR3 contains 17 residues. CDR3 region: CASSEARGRYSNQPQHF. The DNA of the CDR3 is TGTGCCAGCAGTGAAGCGCGGGGGAGGTATAGCAATCAGCCCCAGCATTTT.

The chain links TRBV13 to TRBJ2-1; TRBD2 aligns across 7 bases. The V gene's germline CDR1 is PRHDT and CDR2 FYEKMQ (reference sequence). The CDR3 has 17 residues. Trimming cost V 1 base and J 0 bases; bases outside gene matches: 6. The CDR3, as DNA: TGTGCCAGCAGCTTAGTGGGCGGGGGAAGCTCCTACAATGAGCAGTTCTTC. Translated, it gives CASSLVGGGSSYNEQFF.